This TCR beta chain was obtained from a study of OX40 agonist ivuxolimab in advanced cancers. The CDR3 has 15 amino acids. Germline-derived CDR1 and CDR2 are SGHDN and FVKESK. Trimming cost V 1 base and J 0 bases, with 8 bases left between them. Measured with immunoSEQ multiplex PCR; TCRdb has only the in-frame clones, and not every one. This repertoire shows 15,000 to 20,000 clones, roughly nine tenths found once; its top ten account for around 71%. The sample was CD4+ or CD8+ T cells sorted from blood, taken in a trial of the OX40 agonist ivuxolimab. The TCR was taken from an adult with an advanced solid tumor such as melanoma, head and neck, liver or kidney cancer. The V and J genes are TRBV14 and TRBJ2-3; D tentatively fits TRBD1 or TRBD2 (5 bases each). Written as DNA, the CDR3 is TGTGCCAGCAGCCAAGGTGAGGGGAGCACAGATACGCAGTATTTT. This sequence encodes CASSQGEGSTDTQYF.